The present TCR beta chain was sequenced within a study of CD8 T cells in ankylosing spondylitis listed by TCRdb under 2017. Some background on the complete study: The study profiled T cell receptor beta repertoires in healthy donors and ankylosing spondylitis patients to find disease-linked TCR variants. The full study cohort comprised around 23 ankylosing spondylitis patients and some 110 healthy donors. Peripheral blood samples were taken, and synovial fluid was additionally collected from ankylosing spondylitis patients. Broad study findings and their caveats: A TCR beta motif made up of eight or nine highly homologous amino acid variants appeared to be characteristic of blood from ankylosing spondylitis patients. The disease-linked clones were reported to be significantly enriched in matched synovial fluid samples from ankylosing spondylitis patients. Some TCR beta motif variants had previously been reported in synovial fluid and blood of reactive arthritis patients, which suggested common disease-initiation mechanisms. The disease-linked clones showed a CD8+ phenotype and occurred at relatively low frequencies in peripheral blood.

Sequencing used an Illumina HiSeq 2500. Quantitative 5'-RACE with molecular barcodes was used to prepare TCR beta libraries. The paper's data handling went like this. A new computational method, built on a probabilistic model of VDJ rearrangement, was used to identify disease-linked TCR variants. TCRdb trimmed public reads at Q25 via fastp, called clones via MiXCR and kept in-frame beta chains. Merged by CDR3 protein, the rows form single entries marked with the most common genes and DNA. It is TCRdb's table, rather than the study itself, that gives the V and J calls and clone size. Present in this sample are about 220,000 distinct CDR3 sequences, 8% to 11% of which were seen just once. The ten most abundant clones make up approximately 20% of the sample. Looking up the germline V gene yields CDR1 ENHRY and CDR2 SYGVKD. V has 0 bases trimmed and J has 2 bases trimmed; junction bases matching no gene number 4. Inclusive of the bounding cysteine and phenylalanine, the CDR3 is 17 residues long. Only the CDR3 portion is preserved as DNA: 51 bases, with reading frame beginning at the first base.

This clonotype was recorded at least ten times. Its antigen has not been determined. The record has no base qualities; no much larger clone is one base away. The specimen was blood, either unsorted or a sorted T cell fraction (not recorded which). The chain links TRBV10-3 with TRBJ2-6; 7 bases in the junction line up with TRBD1. The clonotype was recovered from a male donor with ankylosing spondylitis or in good health (not recorded which). CDR3 region: CAISESADRAGANVLTF. The DNA sequence is TGTGCCATCAGTGAGTCAGCCGACAGGGCTGGGGCCAACGTCCTGACTTTC.